The next 18 T cell receptor beta chains were all read from a single sample in a study of shared clonotypes between healthy human individuals. The protocol was immunoSEQ multiplex PCR, while the TCRdb copy is restricted to in-frame clones and leaves out a portion. The repertoire has 500,000 to 550,000 clones, about 96% of them found once; the top ten carry 0.064%. Sequencing used naive CD4+ T cells sorted from blood. Subset meaning: CD45RA+ positively selected. These receptors all come from a young woman in good health.

J is TRBJ2-5 and V is TRBV4-2; D is possibly TRBD2 (6 bases). The DNA end is a closer match to TRBJ2-7, so the J assignment may be wrong. The CDR3 is 17 residues long. Germline V gene sequence: CDR1 LGHNA, CDR2 YNFKEQ. CDR3: CASSQVVKREWSYEQYF. The CDR3 nucleotides are TGTGCCAGCAGCCAAGTAGTCAAACGGGAGTGGTCCTACGAGCAGTACTTC.

This clone was seen more than once but under ten times. The V call is TRBV9, the J call TRBJ1-1, with D perhaps TRBD1 (6 bases). This CDR3 has 14 amino acids. The V end lost 4 bases, the J end lost 1 base, and 11 bases lay between the germline ends. Germline CDR1 SGDLS, CDR2 YYNGEE. CDR3 loop: CASSPQTGNTEAFF. The CDR3 region has the DNA TGTGCCAGCAGCCCCCAGACAGGGAACACTGAAGCTTTCTTT.

This chain links TRBV27 with TRBJ2-7, with D tentatively TRBD1 or TRBD2 (5 bases each). Per the germline V gene, CDR1 is MNHEY and CDR2 is SMNVEV (reference sequence). The CDR3 has 14 residues. Trimming stripped 3 bases from V and 3 bases from J, with 12 bases between. CDR3 nucleotide sequence: TGTGCCAGCAGTTTTGGGACCTCTTACTACGAGCAGTACTTC. This gives the protein CASSFGTSYYEQYF.

The chain couples TRBV29-1 to TRBJ2-1; D is tentatively TRBD1 or TRBD2 (6 bases each). V gave up 8 bases and J gave up 6 bases, with 14 bases separating them. Per germline, CDR1 SQVTM and CDR2 ANQGSEA. The CDR3 contains 12 residues. The CDR3 coding sequence is TGCAGCTATACGGAGGGGGGCAATGAGCAGTTCTTC. Translation: CSYTEGGNEQFF.

This clone was counted a single time. The chain recombines TRBV19 with TRBJ2-6; tentatively, D is TRBD1 (6 bases). Germline V CDR1 and CDR2: LNHDA, SQIVND (reference sequence). CDR3 length: 18 amino acids. Trimming removed 1 base from V and 1 base from J, with 14 bases in between. CDR3 nucleotides: TGTGCCAGTAGTATAGCTGGCAGGGGACGATCTGGGGCCAACGTCCTGACTTTC. This encodes CASSIAGRGRSGANVLTF.

This chain joins TRBV29-1 and TRBJ1-1; D perhaps matches TRBD1 (6 bases). Germline CDR1 reads SQVTM; CDR2 reads ANQGSEA. The V end was cut by 8 bases, the J end by 7 bases, with 20 bases between. The CDR3 covers 13 residues. CDR3 loop: CSSREQGGLEAFF. The CDR3, as DNA: TGCAGCTCGAGAGAACAGGGAGGGCTTGAAGCTTTCTTT.

As for this clone: Different DNA sequences within this sample yield the same CDR3. The chain links TRBV19 to TRBJ2-1, with 7 bases lining up with TRBD2. With V trimmed by 3 bases and J by 4 bases, 6 bases remained unmatched. Germline CDR1 LNHDA, CDR2 SQIVND (reference sequence). The CDR3 runs to 15 residues. The CDR3: CASSISREKYNEQFF. CDR3 nucleotide sequence: TGTGCCAGTAGTATCTCGCGGGAGAAGTACAATGAGCAGTTCTTC.

The CDR3 DNA sequence: TGTGCCAGCAGTGACTCAGGGGCCGGCGGCTACACCTTC. Amino acids: CASSDSGAGGYTF. This chain links TRBV6-4 with TRBJ1-2, with D possibly matching TRBD1 (5 bases). The V end lost 0 bases, the J end lost 8 bases, and 10 bases lay between the germline ends. The CDR3 extends over 13 amino acids. In germline, CDR1 is MRHNA, CDR2 SNTAGT.

V is TRBV2 and J is TRBJ2-3; the D is unclear. CDR1 is SNHLY and CDR2 is FYNNEI in the germline V gene. The CDR3 loop spans 13 amino acids. V dropped 4 bases and J dropped 2 bases, with 7 bases sitting between them. The CDR3 is CASSAEYTDTQYF. For the CDR3, the DNA is TGTGCCAGCAGTGCGGAATACACAGATACGCAGTATTTT.

This rearrangement joins TRBV29-1 to TRBJ1-1; 8 bases align to TRBD1. Germline V gene sequence: CDR1 SQVTM, CDR2 ANQGSEA. Trimming cost V 4 bases and J 5 bases; bases outside gene matches: 12. The length of the CDR3 is 15 residues. The CDR3 nucleotides read TGCAGCGTTGTCGGGCGACTCAGGGGGCTGACTGAAGCTTTCTTT. It translates to CSVVGRLRGLTEAFF.

The rearrangement uses TRBV5-4 and TRBJ1-5; 8 bases are shared with TRBD1. The CDR3 contains 19 residues. Germline CDR1 SGHNT, CDR2 YYREEE (reference sequence). V gave up 4 bases and J gave up 6 bases; unmatched junction bases: 21. This CDR3 is CASSRKGQASGVRGQPQHF. CDR3 in DNA: TGTGCCAGCAGCCGAAAGGGACAGGCCTCAGGGGTAAGGGGTCAGCCCCAGCATTTT.

The gene calls are TRBV28 and TRBJ2-7; 7 bases fit TRBD2. In germline, CDR1 is MDHEN, CDR2 SYDVKM. V lost 2 bases, J lost 6 bases, and 4 bases stayed unmatched. This CDR3 has 13 amino acids. The DNA of the CDR3 is TGTGCCAGCAGTTTACCCGGACTAGTCGAGCAGTACTTC. The encoded protein is CASSLPGLVEQYF.

The chain couples TRBV6-4 to TRBJ1-5; D call uncertain. V was shortened by 2 bases and J by 6 bases, with 8 bases between the two germline ends. The V gene's germline CDR1 is MRHNA and CDR2 SNTAGT. The CDR3 sequence is 13 residues long. The CDR3 nucleotides read TGTGCCAGCAGTGACGAGGGCGGTCAGCCCCAGCATTTT. Amino acid sequence: CASSDEGGQPQHF.

Of note for this clone: Other DNA sequences from this sample encode an identical CDR3 as well. The chain links TRBV10-3 to TRBJ1-1; D remains unclear. Trimming left V 0 bases short and J 4 bases short, with 9 bases between. Germline V lookup: CDR1 ENHRY, CDR2 SYGVKD. CDR3 length: 14 amino acids. In DNA, the CDR3 is TGTGCCATCAGTGAGTCCTCAGGCGGCACTGAAGCTTTCTTT. This encodes CAISESSGGTEAFF.

V usage is TRBV2 and J usage is TRBJ2-5, with TRBD1 matching over 10 bases. Germline trimming cut 4 bases from V and 5 bases from J; bases unmatched to any gene: 10. Looked up from germline, CDR1 is SNHLY and CDR2 is FYNNEI. The CDR3 length is 16 residues. CDR3 in DNA: TGTGCCAGCAGTGGGGGGACAGGGGATTTTGTGGAGACCCAGTACTTC. Protein product: CASSGGTGDFVETQYF.

This clone was counted once. The chain combines TRBV6-5 with TRBJ2-1, with TRBD2 as a possible D gene (6 bases). CDR1 is MNHEY and CDR2 is SVGAGI in the germline V gene. Trimming took off 7 bases at V and 10 bases at J, with 23 bases between the two ends. This CDR3 contains 15 residues. The CDR3 DNA is TGTGCCAGCACCTATTGGTCGGGAGCCGACGGAGAGCAGTTCTTC. Encoded protein: CASTYWSGADGEQFF.

The rearrangement joins TRBV19 to TRBJ2-3; 7 nucleotides align to TRBD2. V trimming: 7 bases; J trimming: 2 bases; junction bases outside the gene matches: 3. The CDR3 is 13 amino acids. The germline gives CDR1 LNHDA, CDR2 SQIVND (reference sequence). The CDR3 loop is CASTAGPTDTQYF. CDR3 nucleotide sequence: TGTGCCAGTACAGCGGGACCCACAGATACGCAGTATTTT.

The CDR3 DNA sequence: TGTGCCAGCAGCTATGACGCCTCTGGGGCCAACGTCCTGACTTTC. It encodes CASSYDASGANVLTF. V and J are TRBV5-4 and TRBJ2-6; D not certain. This CDR3 is 15 amino acids long. The germline gives CDR1 SGHNT, CDR2 YYREEE (reference sequence). Trimming removed 3 bases from V and 0 bases from J, with 7 bases in between. Drawing the rest from reference TRBV5-4 and TRBJ2-6, the complete variable domain is ETGVTQSPTHLIKTRGQQVTLRCSSQSGHNTVSWYQQALGQGPQFIFQYYREEENGRGNFPPRFSGLQFPNYSSELNVNALELDDSALYLCASSYDASGANVLTFGAGSRLTVL.